This T cell receptor beta chain was sequenced during a study of T cell changes during pregnancy in multiple sclerosis (dated by TCRdb to 2018 to 2020). About the study as a whole: The study examined how the T cell repertoire changed over the course of pregnancy in women with multiple sclerosis.

Including cysteine and phenylalanine, the CDR3 has 15 amino acids. The retained sequence is limited to the CDR3, 45 bases, with the frame set at the first base. The CDR1 and CDR2 encoded by the germline V gene are MNHEY and SVGAGI. For this chain, trimming is 2 bases at the V end and 5 bases at the J end, and the number of junction bases without a gene match is 7. The library came from the immunoSEQ multiplex PCR assay. TCRdb obtained this table from immuneACCESS and retained in-frame rearrangements with V and J assigned. These tables miss some clones; where compared with another copy, unresolved V genes account for less than half of the shortfall, and the remainder is unexplained. The sample has about 93,000 clones on record, 91% of them singletons. The top ten constitute about 0.95% of the sample. Notes on this clone: This clone's antigen is unknown. Base-call qualities are not available, and no considerably larger clone is one nucleotide away.

The material sequenced was peripheral blood, taken before pregnancy. The sequence derives from a female donor with multiple sclerosis, enrolled in a pregnancy study. The chain couples TRBV6-5 to TRBJ2-7; TRBD1 fits 9 bases in the junction. Here is the DNA: TGTGCCAGCAGTTACACCGGGACAGGGATACACGAGCAGTACTTC. Its amino acids are CASSYTGTGIHEQYF.